Described below is a single T cell receptor beta chain sequence and its context. Its antigen is undetermined. The protocol was immunoSEQ multiplex PCR, while the TCRdb copy is restricted to in-frame clones and leaves out a portion. The sample shows around 1.4 million clones, around 98.5% of them seen only once. This entry is derived from a study of shared clonotypes between healthy human individuals. General study results and limits: Blood was the only sampled material, and tissue repertoires likely differ. Rarefaction curves obtained for sorted subsets showed sequencing incomplete despite large depth.

The V end lost 7 bases, the J end lost 8 bases, and 12 bases lay between the germline ends. The CDR3 runs to 11 residues. Germline CDR1 reads SQVTM; CDR2 reads ANQGSEA. J is TRBJ2-4 and V is TRBV29-1; TRBD1 or TRBD2 may be the D gene (5 bases each). The receptor was derived from a man in his thirties or forties in good health. Source material: naive CD4+ T cells sorted from blood. This sample's subset: CD45RA+ positively selected. The CDR3 DNA reads as TGCAGCGACCGTGTGGGGGACATTCAGTACTTC. Translation gives CSDRVGDIQYF.